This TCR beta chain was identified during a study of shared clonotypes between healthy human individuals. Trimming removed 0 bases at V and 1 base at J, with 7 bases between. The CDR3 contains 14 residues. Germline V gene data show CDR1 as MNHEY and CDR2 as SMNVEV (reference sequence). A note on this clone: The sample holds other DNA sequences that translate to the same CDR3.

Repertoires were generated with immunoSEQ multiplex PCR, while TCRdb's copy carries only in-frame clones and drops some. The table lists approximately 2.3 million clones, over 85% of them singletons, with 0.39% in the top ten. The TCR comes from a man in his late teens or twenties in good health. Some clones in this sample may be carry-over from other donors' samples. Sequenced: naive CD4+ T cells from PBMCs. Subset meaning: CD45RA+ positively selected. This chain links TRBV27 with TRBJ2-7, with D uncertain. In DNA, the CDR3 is TGTGCCAGCAGTTTATCGCCAGATTCCTACGAGCAGTACTTC. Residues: CASSLSPDSYEQYF.